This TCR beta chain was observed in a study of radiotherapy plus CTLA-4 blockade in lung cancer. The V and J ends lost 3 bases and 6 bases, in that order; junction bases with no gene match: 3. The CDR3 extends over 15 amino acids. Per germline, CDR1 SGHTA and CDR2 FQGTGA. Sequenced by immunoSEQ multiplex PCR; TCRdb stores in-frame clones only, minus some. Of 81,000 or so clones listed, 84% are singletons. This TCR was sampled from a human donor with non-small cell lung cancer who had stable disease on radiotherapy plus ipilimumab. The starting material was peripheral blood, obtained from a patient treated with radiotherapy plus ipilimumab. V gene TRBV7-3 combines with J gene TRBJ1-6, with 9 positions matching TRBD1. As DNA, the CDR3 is TGTGCCAGCAGCTTCCGGGGACAGGGTAATTCACCCCTCCACTTT. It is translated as CASSFRGQGNSPLHF.